This TCR beta chain was recovered during a study of blood T cells in healthy people across ages (dated by TCRdb to between 2015 and 2016). Regarding the research as a whole: In model experiments, template switching captured roughly one uniquely barcoded TCR beta cDNA molecule for every two T cells. Using deep sequencing normalized with unique cDNA molecular identifiers, the study measured how TCR beta repertoire diversity changes with age. Using the same blood draw, the study looked at two additional independent replicas of 1 million unique cDNA reads for two donors, one aged 18 to 30 and the other aged 80 or older. The donors were divided into four age groups: young (average around 16 years), middle-aged (roughly 40), aged (about 60) and long-lived (about 80). Donors of different ages were randomly distributed across sequencing lanes to avoid experimental bias. Results the study describes overall, beyond this receptor: Estimates of total diversity from one million sequenced T cells were regarded as lower bounds and underestimates. As age increased, observed TCR beta diversity per million T cells dropped in a roughly linear way, and a significant reduction was already evident by age 40. Bulk unsorted PBMC profiling prevented conclusive comparison of naive and antigen-experienced compartments. Compared with the aged group, more naive CD4+ T cells, fewer expanded clones and increased TCR diversity were shown by the long-lived group, suggesting age selection. There was a strong correlation between observed TCR beta diversity and the percentage of naive T cells measured by flow cytometry. The CMV infection status of donors was not known, potentially confounding age-related changes in expanded clonotypes.

The roughly 39 donors, aged 6 to 90 years, were systemically healthy Caucasian individuals from Russia. Approximately 9.7 milliliters of peripheral blood were drawn from each donor into EDTA-treated Vacutainer tubes. Ficoll-Paque density-gradient centrifugation was used to isolate PBMCs, with at least 6 million obtained per sample. Total RNA was extracted from PBMCs with Trizol reagent, with at least 6 micrograms obtained per sample. The percentages of naive CD45RAhigh/CD27high T cells were determined by flow cytometry on a PBMC aliquot from every donor. Library preparation used 5' RACE. The reads were generated on an Illumina HiSeq 2500. A second PCR of roughly 6 to 12 cycles was performed with a sample-barcoded 5' primer and a J-beta primer mix. A unique molecular identifier was introduced onto each TCR beta cDNA molecule by a template-switch 5' adaptor carrying 12 random nucleotides. Each sample yielded at least 3 million CDR3-containing paired-end reads. The Mint cDNA synthesis kit, primed by a TRBC-specific oligonucleotide, was used to synthesize first-strand cDNA from all RNA. After uracil-DNA glycosylase treatment, a first 18-cycle PCR used universal primers M1SS and BC2_uni_R on all cDNA. The paper's data handling went like this. For normalization, 1 million high-quality reads were randomly selected from each sample, with every read carrying a distinct molecular identifier. Instead of being binned into consensus sequences, reads that shared molecular identifiers were thrown out. MiTCR, with a Q25 quality threshold and the strictest error-elimination algorithm, was used for CDR3 identification, clonotype clustering and error correction. A nonparametric unseen species model using Euler transformation provided a lower-bound estimate of total TCR beta diversity. In-frame beta chains were kept once TCRdb had trimmed the public reads at Q25 with fastp and called clones with MiXCR. Every distinct CDR3 protein forms one entry, paired with its most common genes and DNA. TCRdb assigned the V and J calls; the authors' analysis was not used. Present in this sample are about 900,000 distinct CDR3 sequences, roughly 50% of which were seen just once. Roughly an eighth of the sample is taken by the ten largest.

The CDR3 contains 14 residues, cysteine and phenylalanine counted. Only the CDR3 portion is preserved as DNA: 42 bases, with reading frame beginning at the first base. V was cut back by 3 bases and J by 2 bases, leaving a gap of 11 bases between them. CDR1 MNHNS and CDR2 SASEGT are derived from the germline V gene. This clonotype was counted at least ten times. Its target antigen remains unknown. Base qualities are not provided; no much larger clone lies one nucleotide away. This sequence originates from a young man in good health. The sequenced sample was blood. The sequence links TRBV6-1 to TRBJ2-7, with no confident D gene call. The CDR3 protein is CASSDGHEAYEQYF. The nucleotides are TGTGCCAGCAGTGACGGGCACGAGGCCTACGAGCAGTACTTC.